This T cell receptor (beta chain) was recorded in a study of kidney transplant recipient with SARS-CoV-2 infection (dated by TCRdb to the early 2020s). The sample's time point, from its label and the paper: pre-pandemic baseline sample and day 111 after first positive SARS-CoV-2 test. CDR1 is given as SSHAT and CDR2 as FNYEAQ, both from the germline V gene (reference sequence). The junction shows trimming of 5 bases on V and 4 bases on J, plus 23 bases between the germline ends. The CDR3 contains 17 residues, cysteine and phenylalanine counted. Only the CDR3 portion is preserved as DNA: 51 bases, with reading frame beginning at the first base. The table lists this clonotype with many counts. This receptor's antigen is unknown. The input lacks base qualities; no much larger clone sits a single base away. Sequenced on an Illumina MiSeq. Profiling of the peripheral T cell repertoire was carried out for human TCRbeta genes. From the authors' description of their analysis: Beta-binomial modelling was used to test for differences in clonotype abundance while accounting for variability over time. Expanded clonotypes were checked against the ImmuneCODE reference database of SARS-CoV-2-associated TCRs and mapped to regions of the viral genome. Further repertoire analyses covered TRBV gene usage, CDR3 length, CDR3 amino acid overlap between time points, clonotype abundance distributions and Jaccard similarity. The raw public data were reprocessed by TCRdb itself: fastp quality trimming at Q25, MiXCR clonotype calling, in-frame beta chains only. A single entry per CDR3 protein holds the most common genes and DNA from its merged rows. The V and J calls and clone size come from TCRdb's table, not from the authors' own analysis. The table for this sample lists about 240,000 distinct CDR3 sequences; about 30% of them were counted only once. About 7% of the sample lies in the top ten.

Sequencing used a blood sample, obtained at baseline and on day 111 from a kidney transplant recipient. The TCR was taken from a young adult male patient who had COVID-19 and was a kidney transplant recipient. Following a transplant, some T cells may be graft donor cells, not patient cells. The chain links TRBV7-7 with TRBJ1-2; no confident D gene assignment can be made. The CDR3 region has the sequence CASSLTSKCRKTYGYTF. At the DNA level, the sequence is TGTGCCAGCAGCCTGACCAGTAAGTGCCGAAAGACCTATGGCTACACCTTC.